A selection of T cell receptor beta chains follows, all from one sample in a study of shared clonotypes between healthy human individuals. Some clones are missing from TCRdb's copy, which holds only in-frame ones; the method was immunoSEQ multiplex PCR. The table includes about 2.1 million clones, roughly 93% detected once. Sequenced sample: naive CD8+ T cells from PBMCs. The source of these receptors is a man between 18 and 29 years old in good health. Some clones in this sample may be carry-over from other donors' samples. Both conserved end residues are trimmed from each CDR3.

TRBV15	16	TRBJ2-5	ATSRDGPPGGIVETQY
TRBV6-5	13	TRBJ2-1	ASSPRLAGHNEQF
TRBV9	12	TRBJ1-2	ASSVAGGLYGYT
TRBV28	14	TRBJ2-1	ASSFSASGRGDEQF
TRBV7-8	14	TRBJ2-1	ASSLPVLDVGNEQF
TRBV5-1	14	TRBJ2-6	ASSKRDRGAESVLT
TRBV6-4	13	TRBJ2-2	ASRSSGGSTGELF
TRBV19	12	TRBJ1-2	ASSIDLTAGGYT
TRBV11-3	15	TRBJ2-3	ASSPGSRDRDTDTQY
TRBV28	12	TRBJ1-5	ASSIVRVYQPQH
TRBV29-1	14	TRBJ2-2	SVAGIEDPPGGELF
TRBV4-1	14	TRBJ2-4	ASSARLAGGLDIQY
TRBV27	12	TRBJ2-7	ASSLLLSPYEQY
TRBV29-1	13	TRBJ1-2	SVEDWTGGNYGYT
TRBV7-9	10	TRBJ1-1	ASSMGDTEAF
TRBV9	13	TRBJ2-7	ASSVVSSGLYEQY
TRBV9	14	TRBJ1-4	ASSPGGAGQSEKLF
TRBV5-6	12	TRBJ1-2	ASSLGPGNNGYT
TRBV5-6	12	TRBJ2-7	ASSTSGNFYEQY